The T cell receptor beta chain described here comes from a study of blood T cell repertoires in COVID-19. Study-wide context: Samples came from the United States, Italy and Spain, spanning acute and convalescent COVID-19. Sources were T cells, B-cell-depleted T cells, or PBMCs; the material itself was cDNA or gDNA.

Authors' data handling: For nucleated cells, counts were estimated from reference gene primer amplification. This table comes from immunoSEQ multiplex PCR, and its TCRdb copy is limited to in-frame clones, with some not included. V and J calls and clone size are copied from that table; D and trimming were computed from the DNA. The sample carries 150,000 to 200,000 clones, approximately 85% recorded once. The trim removed 6 bases at V and 7 bases at J, leaving 12 bases unmatched. Germline V lookup: CDR1 SGHTS, CDR2 YDEGEE. This CDR3 is 15 amino acids long. This chain links TRBV5-8 with TRBJ2-7, with TRBD1 identical over 11 bases. The source is a man aged 55-75 years who had recovered from COVID-19. Sequencing input: peripheral blood. CDR3 nucleotide sequence: TGTGCCAGCACCGAGCCTGGGACAGGGGGGAGAGAGCAGTACTTC. This codes for CASTEPGTGGREQYF.